This T cell receptor (beta chain) stems from a study of cytomegalovirus exposure and HLA in healthy donors. Though nominally healthy at sampling, donors likely had unrecorded immune exposures. PCR was performed using 60 Vbeta and 13 Jbeta primers. Some clones are missing from TCRdb's copy, which holds only in-frame ones; the method was immunoSEQ multiplex PCR. The sample records some 150,000 clones, approximately 81% being singletons. The clonotype was recovered from a woman in her late teens or twenties in good health and CMV-seronegative. The sample was PBMCs.

The CDR3: CASSHDSQETQYF. The CDR3 DNA reads as TGTGCCAGCAGCCACGACAGCCAAGAGACCCAGTACTTC. This rearrangement joins TRBV5-5 to TRBJ2-5; tentatively, D is TRBD1 (5 bases). This CDR3 has 13 amino acids. V lost 4 bases, J lost 1 base, and 8 bases lay in between. CDR1 SGHKS and CDR2 YYEKEE come from the germline V gene (reference sequence). Combining the CDR3 with reference TRBV5-5 and TRBJ2-5 gives the whole variable domain DAGVTQSPTHLIKTRGQQVTLRCSPISGHKSVSWYQQVLGQGPQFIFQYYEKEERGRGNFPDRFSARQFPNYSSELNVNALLLGDSALYLCASSHDSQETQYFGPGTRLLVL.